This T cell receptor beta chain derives from a study of T cell responses to AZD1222 COVID-19 vaccine. V lost 0 bases to trimming and J lost 4 bases, with 5 bases between them. Germline CDR1 is SEHNR and CDR2 is FQNEAQ (reference sequence). The CDR3 length is 13 residues. Assay used: immunoSEQ multiplex PCR; TCRdb lists only in-frame clones, some missing. The data show 55,000 to 80,000 clones, with about 74% seen just once and roughly 13% held by the top ten. This receptor was obtained from an adult in good health. The specimen was peripheral blood, collected on day 0 of AZD1222 vaccination. This chain connects TRBV7-9 to TRBJ2-3, with unresolved D. CDR3 region: CASSLAFSDTQYF. In DNA, the CDR3 is TGTGCCAGCAGCTTAGCTTTCTCAGATACGCAGTATTTT.